This TCR beta chain is from a study of CD8 T cells in ankylosing spondylitis (dated by TCRdb to about 2017). With respect to the entire study: The study profiled T cell receptor beta repertoires in healthy donors and ankylosing spondylitis patients to find disease-linked TCR variants. Peripheral blood was sampled, and synovial fluid was also collected from ankylosing spondylitis patients. In total, the full study cohort was made up of approximately 99 healthy donors and approximately 27 ankylosing spondylitis patients. Study-wide findings and limitations: Significant enrichment of the disease-linked clones was reported in matched synovial fluid samples from ankylosing spondylitis patients. A TCR beta motif made up of eight highly homologous amino acid variants appeared to be characteristic of blood from ankylosing spondylitis patients. Some of the motif variants had been reported before in the synovial fluid and blood of reactive arthritis patients, a finding that suggests common disease-initiation mechanisms. The disease-linked clones showed a CD8+ phenotype and occurred at relatively low frequencies in peripheral blood.

TCRdb names Illumina HiSeq 2500 as the instrument used. TCR beta libraries were prepared by quantitative 5'-RACE with molecular barcodes. For the original study's pipeline: A new computational method based on a probabilistic model of VDJ rearrangement was used to identify disease-linked TCR variants. TCRdb reprocessed the public reads (quality trimming at Q25 with fastp, clone calling with MiXCR) and kept in-frame beta chains. Rows merge per CDR3 protein into single entries with the most common DNA and genes. What appears here as the V and J calls and clone size reflects TCRdb's work, not the paper's. The table for this sample lists 200,000 or so distinct CDR3 sequences; about an eighth of them were counted only once. The biggest ten clones account for approximately 10% of the sample. This clonotype was seen many times. Its target antigen remains unknown. No base-level quality is on record; no much larger clone is a single base apart.

This receptor was taken from a female donor with ankylosing spondylitis or in good health (not recorded which). Sequenced material: blood, either unsorted or a sorted T cell fraction (not recorded which).

CDR3 reads: CASSSPGDYLNEQFF. At the DNA level, the sequence is TGTGCCAGCAGTTCGCCCGGGGACTACCTAAATGAGCAGTTCTTC. The V and J segments used are TRBV12-3 or TRBV12-4 and TRBJ2-1; 7 middle bases align to TRBD2. Germline trimming: 4 bases from V, 7 bases from J; junction bases outside gene matches: 10. The CDR3 goes from the cysteine to the phenylalanine over 15 residues. Only the CDR3 portion is preserved as DNA: 45 bases, with reading frame beginning at the first base.